This T cell receptor beta chain was identified in a study of cytomegalovirus exposure and HLA in healthy donors. Both 60 Vbeta primers and 13 Jbeta primers went into the PCR. This table comes from immunoSEQ multiplex PCR, and its TCRdb copy is limited to in-frame clones, with some not included. The sample shows around 94,000 clones, around four fifths of them seen only once. The CDR3 is made up of 15 amino acids. Trimming cost V 3 bases and J 3 bases; bases outside gene matches: 8. The germline CDR1 and CDR2 sequences are SGDLS and YYNGEE. This clonotype was obtained from a middle-aged man in good health and CMV-seronegative. This rearrangement joins TRBV9 to TRBJ2-7; TRBD1 aligns across 8 bases. Specimen: PBMCs. DNA for the CDR3: TGTGCCAGCAGCGCCCGGACAGGGCGAGGCTACGAGCAGTACTTC. As protein: CASSARTGRGYEQYF.